The next 27 T cell receptor beta chains were all read from a single sample in a study of beta chain features in type 1 diabetes. Study-level findings and limits: Moderately but significantly shorter TCRB CDR3s were found in Type 1 diabetes patients in all four CD4+ subsets.

Of the isolated RNA, all was reverse transcribed, and so the sequenced material was expressed TCRB transcripts. The data were produced by immunoSEQ multiplex PCR, yet TCRdb's version contains in-frame clones alone and is incomplete. The data show around 690,000 clones, under 15% seen once. These receptors have no known antigen. Sequences were obtained from naive CD4+ T cells from blood. The origin of the receptors is a man aged 25-45 years with type 1 diabetes.

V usage is TRBV5-1 and J usage is TRBJ2-7, with unresolved D. In germline, CDR1 is SGHRS, CDR2 YFSETQ. The CDR3 runs to 13 residues. V was trimmed by 0 bases and J by 6 bases, leaving 10 bases between them. CDR3 bases: TGCGCCAGCAGCTTGGGTAGCTTCTCCGAGCAGTACTTC. Its translation is CASSLGSFSEQYF.

The chain has TRBV29-1 and TRBJ1-2; no firm D call. V was trimmed by 1 base and J by 5 bases, leaving 8 bases between them. CDR1 is SQVTM, CDR2 ANQGSEA, per germline. The length of the CDR3 is 12 residues. The DNA of the CDR3 is TGCAGCGTTGAAGCGGAAGTATATGGCTACACCTTC. Translated, it gives CSVEAEVYGYTF. The full variable domain, rest sourced from reference TRBV29-1 and TRBJ1-2, is SAVISQKPSRDICQRGTSLTIQCQVDSQVTMMFWYRQQPGQSLTLIATANQGSEATYESGFVIDKFPISRPNLTFSTLTVSNMSPEDSSIYLCSVEAEVYGYTFGSGTRLTVV.

This clone turned up a few times. The rearrangement uses TRBV4-2 and TRBJ1-2; possibly TRBD1 for D (6 bases). V was cut by 0 bases and J by 3 bases, with 8 bases left in between. The germline CDR1 and CDR2 sequences are LGHNA and YNFKEQ. This CDR3 spans 14 amino acids. The CDR3 DNA sequence: TGTGCCAGCAGCCAAGATAGACAGGACTATGGCTACACCTTC. Translating gives CASSQDRQDYGYTF.

This chain uses TRBV7-2 with TRBJ2-1; possible D gene TRBD2, 6 bases. There are 19 residues in the CDR3. V was trimmed by 3 bases and J by 0 bases, leaving 21 bases between them. The germline CDR1 and CDR2 sequences are SGHTA and FQGNSA. CDR3: CASSFRWLGGADSYNEQFF. CDR3 coding DNA: TGTGCCAGCAGCTTTAGGTGGCTTGGCGGGGCGGACTCCTACAATGAGCAGTTCTTC.

This clone was seen a few times. V and J are TRBV25-1 and TRBJ1-2; 9 nucleotides agree with TRBD1. V was clipped by 3 bases and J by 7 bases; unmatched bases: 12. The CDR3 sequence is 16 residues long. Germline V CDR1 and CDR2: MGHDK, SYGVNS. As DNA, the CDR3 is TGTGCCAGCAGTGACCCCCGGACAGGGGAGTCGAGTGGCTACACCTTC. It codes for CASSDPRTGESSGYTF.

This clone was detected a few times. This chain uses TRBV4-3 with TRBJ1-6, with TRBD1 as a possible D gene (5 bases). Germline V CDR1 and CDR2: LGHNA, YSLEER. Deletions cut 1 base from V and 1 base from J, with 11 bases between. CDR3 length: 17 amino acids. This CDR3 is CASSQVEGLSYNSPLHF. The CDR3 DNA sequence: TGCGCCAGCAGCCAAGTGGAGGGGCTATCCTATAATTCACCCCTCCACTTT.

The rearrangement uses TRBV7-9 and TRBJ2-3; a weak D match, TRBD1 (5 bases). This CDR3 contains 15 residues. The germline V gene encodes CDR1 SEHNR and CDR2 FQNEAQ (reference sequence). V lost 3 bases to trimming and J lost 0 bases, with 10 bases between them. The CDR3 is CASSLGRASTDTQYF. In nucleotides, the CDR3 is TGTGCCAGCAGCTTGGGCAGGGCAAGCACAGATACGCAGTATTTT. Full variable domain (remainder filled in from reference TRBV7-9 and TRBJ2-3): DTGVSQNPRHKITKRGQNVTFRCDPISEHNRLYWYRQTLGQGPEFLTYFQNEAQLEKSRLLSDRFSAERPKGSFSTLEIQRTEQGDSAMYLCASSLGRASTDTQYFGPGTRLTVL.

This clone was counted only a few times. The V call is TRBV9, the J call TRBJ1-2; D remains ambiguous. CDR1 is SGDLS and CDR2 is YYNGEE in the germline V gene. Trimming shortened V by 0 bases and J by 1 base, and 4 bases separated the two germline ends. The CDR3 runs to 13 residues. CDR3 coding DNA: TGTGCCAGCAGCGTAGATTTTAACTATGGCTACACCTTC. Its protein is CASSVDFNYGYTF. Drawing the rest from reference TRBV9 and TRBJ1-2, the complete variable domain is DSGVTQTPKHLITATGQRVTLRCSPRSGDLSVYWYQQSLDQGLQFLIQYYNGEERAKGNILERFSAQQFPDLHSELNLSSLELGDSALYFCASSVDFNYGYTFGSGTRLTVV.

The chain recombines TRBV12-5 with TRBJ2-5; TRBD1 matches 7 bases. V was pared by 1 base and J by 2 bases, with 4 bases of the junction left unmatched. Germline CDR1 is LGHNT and CDR2 is FRNRAP. This CDR3 region has 15 residues. The CDR3 DNA sequence: TGTGCTAGTGGTTTGGCCCCGGACAGGCAAGAGACCCAGTACTTC. Encoded protein: CASGLAPDRQETQYF. Full variable domain (missing parts from reference TRBV12-5 and TRBJ2-5): DARVTQTPRHKVTEMGQEVTMRCQPILGHNTVFWYRQTMMQGLELLAYFRNRAPLDDSGMPKDRFSAEMPDATLATLKIQPSEPRDSAVYFCASGLAPDRQETQYFGPGTRLLVL.

This clone appeared a few times. This chain connects TRBV6-5 to TRBJ2-5, with 9 bases matching TRBD1. Germline CDR1 and CDR2: MNHEY and SVGAGI. CDR3 length: 15 amino acids. Germline trimming cut 5 bases from V and 5 bases from J; bases unmatched to any gene: 9. The CDR3 DNA is TGTGCCAGCAGTCCAGTTGTGGACAGGGGTGAGACCCAGTACTTC. It specifies CASSPVVDRGETQYF.

The chain couples TRBV14 to TRBJ2-1; 13 bases are a match to TRBD2. The CDR3 is made up of 16 amino acids. In germline, CDR1 is SGHDN, CDR2 FVKESK. V shed 1 base, J shed 7 bases, and the junction held 4 bases outside the gene matches. The DNA for the CDR3 is TGTGCCAGCAGCCAAGTGGGGACTAGCGGGGCGAATGAGCAGTTCTTC. Translating it yields CASSQVGTSGANEQFF.

This clone was counted a single time. The same CDR3 also results from other DNA sequences found in this sample. The chain has TRBV7-2 and TRBJ1-5; D call uncertain. Deletions cut 5 bases from V and 5 bases from J, with 10 bases between. Germline CDR1 SGHTA, CDR2 FQGNSA. This CDR3 has 13 residues. The chain's CDR3 is CASSTGRDQPQHF. CDR3 nucleotides: TGTGCCAGCAGCACCGGGAGAGATCAGCCCCAGCATTTT.

This clone was detected only a few times. J is TRBJ1-2 and V is TRBV4-3, with D unresolved. In germline, CDR1 is LGHNA, CDR2 YSLEER. The CDR3 is made up of 14 amino acids. Trimming stripped 0 bases from V and 6 bases from J, with 11 bases between. The chain's CDR3 is CASSQETDIHGYTF. The CDR3 region has the DNA TGCGCCAGCAGCCAAGAAACAGATATTCATGGCTACACCTTC.

The CDR3 DNA reads as TGTGCCAGCAGCTCTGGACAGATTTATGGCTACACCTTC. It codes for CASSSGQIYGYTF. The chain is built from TRBV27 and TRBJ1-2; D perhaps matches TRBD1 (6 bases). The CDR3 is made up of 13 amino acids. V dropped 6 bases and J dropped 5 bases, with 13 bases sitting between them. Germline-derived CDR1 and CDR2 are MNHEY and SMNVEV (reference sequence).

The chain has TRBV11-2 and TRBJ1-2; the D is unclear. Germline values: CDR1 SGHAT, CDR2 FQNNGV. CDR3 length: 13 amino acids. V was shortened by 4 bases and J by 4 bases, with 10 bases between the two germline ends. CDR3 sequence: CASSSQEAYGYTF. The DNA of the CDR3 is TGTGCCAGCAGCTCGCAAGAAGCCTATGGCTACACCTTC.

On this clone: Other DNA sequences in this sample translate to the same CDR3. The chain's CDR3 is CASSPPGDYEQYF. The CDR3, as DNA: TGTGCCAGCTCACCTCCAGGGGATTACGAGCAGTACTTC. J is TRBJ2-7 and V is TRBV18; tentatively, D is TRBD1 (6 bases). Trimming removed 3 bases from V and 4 bases from J, with 10 bases in between. Germline V gives CDR1 KGHSH, CDR2 LQKENI. The CDR3 runs 13 residues. Together with reference TRBV18 and TRBJ2-7, the CDR3 gives the full variable domain: NAGVMQNPRHLVRRRGQEARLRCSPMKGHSHVYWYRQLPEEGLKFMVYLQKENIIDESGMPKERFSAEFPKEGPSILRIQQVVRGDSAAYFCASSPPGDYEQYFGPGTRLTVT.

The rearrangement links TRBV7-8 to TRBJ1-4; 8 bases fit TRBD1. Germline CDR1 is SGHVS and CDR2 is FQNEAQ. This CDR3 comprises 15 residues. The V gene end was trimmed by 5 bases and the J gene end by 4 bases; junction bases not matched to a gene: 6. CDR3 in amino acids: CASSIRTGLNEKLFF. In DNA form, the CDR3 reads TGTGCCAGCAGCATCCGGACAGGGCTTAATGAAAAACTGTTTTTT. Complete variable domain (other parts from reference TRBV7-8 and TRBJ1-4): GAGVSQSPRYKVAKRGQDVALRCDPISGHVSLFWYQQALGQGPEFLTYFQNEAQLDKSGLPSDRFFAERPEGSVSTLKIQRTQQEDSAVYLCASSIRTGLNEKLFFGSGTQLSVL.

A few counts support this clone. The chain has TRBV30 and TRBJ2-2; TRBD1 is a possible D gene (5 bases). The germline V and J ends were trimmed by 3 bases and 8 bases, with 19 bases remaining between them. The CDR3 loop spans 15 amino acids. Germline values: CDR1 GTSNPN, CDR2 SVGIG (reference sequence). CDR3 loop: CAWSAHIVGPGELFF. The CDR3 DNA sequence: TGTGCCTGGAGCGCACATATTGTGGGGCCAGGGGAGCTGTTTTTT.

This clone came up a few times. The gene calls are TRBV6-6 and TRBJ2-7; D remains unclear. The CDR3 is 11 residues long. Germline V lookup: CDR1 MNHNY, CDR2 SVGAGI (reference sequence). Trimming left V 8 bases short and J 3 bases short, with 8 bases between. The CDR3 is CASSGIYEQYF. CDR3 DNA: TGTGCCAGCTCTGGGATCTACGAGCAGTACTTC.

V gene TRBV6-5 combines with J gene TRBJ1-6; the match to TRBD1 covers 10 bases. Germline V gene data show CDR1 as MNHEY and CDR2 as SVGAGI. The CDR3 length is 15 residues. V lost 3 bases and J lost 11; bases outside the gene matches: 7. The CDR3 coding sequence is TGTGCCAGCAGTTATGGGACAGGGGCGAGTACACCCCTCCACTTT. Translating it yields CASSYGTGASTPLHF.

This clone turned up a few times. The chain has TRBV7-2 and TRBJ2-3; the D is unclear. V lost 2 bases to trimming and J lost 1 base, with 10 bases between them. The CDR3 is 15 amino acids. Germline CDR1 reads SGHTA; CDR2 reads FQGNSA. This chain's CDR3 is CASSLLSGRTDTQYF. CDR3 in DNA: TGTGCCAGCAGCTTATTGTCGGGCCGCACAGATACGCAGTATTTT. The whole variable domain, filled in from reference TRBV7-2 and TRBJ2-3, reads GAGVSQSPSNKVTEKGKDVELRCDPISGHTALYWYRQSLGQGLEFLIYFQGNSAPDKSGLPSDRFSAERTGGSVSTLTIQRTQQEDSAVYLCASSLLSGRTDTQYFGPGTRLTVL.

This chain connects TRBV6-5 to TRBJ2-7, with 8 bases identical to TRBD2. The CDR3 has 15 amino acids. V dropped 6 bases and J dropped 2; count of bases not matched to a gene: 9. Germline V gene sequence: CDR1 MNHEY, CDR2 SVGAGI. CDR3 amino acids: CASSPSRRGAYEQYF. For the CDR3, the DNA is TGTGCCAGCAGCCCATCTAGGCGGGGGGCCTACGAGCAGTACTTC.

This clone has just a few counts. This chain uses TRBV19 with TRBJ1-5, with TRBD1 matching over 9 bases. The CDR3 runs to 14 residues. After removal of 3 bases from V and 5 bases from J, the junction contained 2 bases not matched to a gene. Per the germline V gene, CDR1 is LNHDA and CDR2 is SQIVND (reference sequence). In DNA, the CDR3 is TGTGCCAGTAGTATTGGGACAGGGTATCAGCCCCAGCATTTT. Protein product: CASSIGTGYQPQHF.

Concerning this clone itself: The sample contains more than one DNA sequence encoding this CDR3. The chain employs TRBV5-1 and TRBJ2-6; D gene unclear. V was trimmed by 5 bases and J by 0 bases, leaving 6 bases between them. Per the germline V gene, CDR1 is SGHRS and CDR2 is YFSETQ. The CDR3 runs 14 residues. The CDR3 region is CASSESSGANVLTF. CDR3 DNA: TGCGCCAGCAGTGAGAGCTCTGGGGCCAACGTCCTGACTTTC.

This clone occurred a few times. Distinct nucleotide sequences in the sample also encode this CDR3. The rearrangement joins TRBV7-2 to TRBJ2-5; D unclear. The CDR3 is 14 residues long. The V end lost 2 bases, the J end lost 3 bases, and 10 bases lay between the germline ends. Germline assignment: CDR1 SGHTA and CDR2 FQGNSA. CDR3 amino acids: CASSLRRTEETQYF. The CDR3 DNA is TGTGCCAGCAGCTTACGTCGCACTGAAGAGACCCAGTACTTC.

This clone was seen a handful of times. The chain combines TRBV11-2 with TRBJ2-1, with TRBD1 matching over 10 bases. The J segment lost 7 bases and the V segment lost 7 bases, leaving 7 bases of the junction unmatched. This CDR3 has 14 amino acids. CDR1 is SGHAT, CDR2 FQNNGV, per germline. In nucleotides, the CDR3 is TGTGCCAGCACTGACAGGGGGCGAAGTAATGAGCAGTTCTTC. It is translated as CASTDRGRSNEQFF.

The CDR3 region is CASSLEVSGNTIYF. DNA for the CDR3: TGTGCCAGCAGCTTAGAGGTGTCTGGAAACACCATATATTTT. The V gene is TRBV7-2, the J gene TRBJ1-3; D is unclear. V lost 1 base and J 1 base, leaving 5 bases between the germline ends. The germline CDR1 and CDR2 sequences are SGHTA and FQGNSA. This CDR3 spans 14 amino acids.